This T cell receptor (beta chain) derives from a study of T cell responses to AZD1222 COVID-19 vaccine. Study results and caveats: Clonal diversity may have been underestimated in mostly white British donors. Increased Spike-specific TCR breadth and depth were observed after two AZD1222 doses.

Germline V lookup: CDR1 MNHNS, CDR2 SASEGT. Trimming stripped 2 bases from V and 5 bases from J, with 7 bases between. The CDR3 loop spans 14 amino acids. As for this clone: Antigen specificity is unknown.

The method was immunoSEQ multiplex PCR; TCRdb's version includes in-frame clones alone and lacks a portion of them. The sample contains 75,000 to 85,000 clones, 70% to 90% of which appear only once. V gene TRBV6-1 combines with J gene TRBJ1-6; unclear D gene. Sequenced here: peripheral blood, sampled 28 days after the second AZD1222 dose. The clonotype originates from an adult who received the AZD1222 COVID-19 vaccine. CDR3 in amino acids: CASSEPGNNSPLHF. The CDR3 DNA reads TGTGCCAGCAGTGAACCGGGAAATAATTCACCCCTCCACTTT.